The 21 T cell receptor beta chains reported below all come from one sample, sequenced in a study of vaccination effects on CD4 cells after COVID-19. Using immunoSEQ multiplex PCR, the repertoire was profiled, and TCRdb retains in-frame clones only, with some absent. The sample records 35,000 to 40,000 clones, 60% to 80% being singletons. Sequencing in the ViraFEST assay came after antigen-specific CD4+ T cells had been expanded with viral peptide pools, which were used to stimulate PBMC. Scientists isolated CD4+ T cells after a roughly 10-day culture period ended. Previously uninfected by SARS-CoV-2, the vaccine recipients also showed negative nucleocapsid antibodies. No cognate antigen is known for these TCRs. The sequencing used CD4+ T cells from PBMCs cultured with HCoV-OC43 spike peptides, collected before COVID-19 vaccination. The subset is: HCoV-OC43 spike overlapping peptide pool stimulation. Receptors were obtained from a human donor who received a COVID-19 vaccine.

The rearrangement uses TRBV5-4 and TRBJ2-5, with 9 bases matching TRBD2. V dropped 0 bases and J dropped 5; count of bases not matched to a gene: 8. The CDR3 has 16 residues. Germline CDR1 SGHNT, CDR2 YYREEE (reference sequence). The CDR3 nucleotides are TGTGCCAGCAGCTTGGGGTCTTCAAGCGGGGGGGAGACCCAGTACTTC. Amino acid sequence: CASSLGSSSGGETQYF.

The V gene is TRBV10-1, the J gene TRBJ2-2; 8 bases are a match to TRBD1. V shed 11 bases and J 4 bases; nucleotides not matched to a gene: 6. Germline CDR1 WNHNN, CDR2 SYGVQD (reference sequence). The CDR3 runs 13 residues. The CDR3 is CASQGVGTGELFF. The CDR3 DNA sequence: TGCGCCTCACAGGGGGTTGGCACCGGGGAGCTGTTTTTT.

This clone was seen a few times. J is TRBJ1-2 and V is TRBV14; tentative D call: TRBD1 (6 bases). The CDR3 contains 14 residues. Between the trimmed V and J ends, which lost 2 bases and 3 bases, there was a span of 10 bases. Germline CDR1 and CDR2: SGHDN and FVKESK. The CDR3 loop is CASSQFTGHYGYTF. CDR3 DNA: TGTGCCAGCAGCCAATTTACAGGGCACTATGGCTACACCTTC. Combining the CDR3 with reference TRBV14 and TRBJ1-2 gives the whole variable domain EAGVTQFPSHSVIEKGQTVTLRCDPISGHDNLYWYRRVMGKEIKFLLHFVKESKQDESGMPNNRFLAERTGGTYSTLKVQPAELEDSGVYFCASSQFTGHYGYTFGSGTRLTVV.

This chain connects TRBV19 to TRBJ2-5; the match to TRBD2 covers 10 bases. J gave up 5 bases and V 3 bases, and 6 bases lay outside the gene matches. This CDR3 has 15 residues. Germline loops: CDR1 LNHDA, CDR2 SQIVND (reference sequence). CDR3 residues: CASSISGGPGETQYF. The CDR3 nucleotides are TGTGCCAGTAGTATTAGCGGGGGGCCGGGGGAGACCCAGTACTTC.

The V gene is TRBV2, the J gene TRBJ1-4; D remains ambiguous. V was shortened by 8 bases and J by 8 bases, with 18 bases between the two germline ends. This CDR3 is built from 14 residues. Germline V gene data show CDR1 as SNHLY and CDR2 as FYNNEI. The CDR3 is CASHRRQVGEKLFF. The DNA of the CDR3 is TGTGCCAGCCACCGACGGCAGGTGGGGGAAAAACTGTTTTTT. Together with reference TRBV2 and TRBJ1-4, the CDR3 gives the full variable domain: EPEVTQTPSHQVTQMGQEVILRCVPISNHLYFYWYRQILGQKVEFLVSFYNNEISEKSEIFDDQFSVERPDGSNFTLKIRSTKLEDSAMYFCASHRRQVGEKLFFGSGTQLSVL.

The CDR3: CASSPGRGNEKLFF. For the CDR3, the DNA is TGTGCCAGCTCACCGGGTCGGGGAAATGAAAAACTGTTTTTT. This chain uses TRBV18 with TRBJ1-4; D is unclear. This CDR3 has 14 residues. Germline CDR1 is KGHSH and CDR2 is LQKENI. V lost 3 bases, J lost 5 bases, and 10 bases lay in between.

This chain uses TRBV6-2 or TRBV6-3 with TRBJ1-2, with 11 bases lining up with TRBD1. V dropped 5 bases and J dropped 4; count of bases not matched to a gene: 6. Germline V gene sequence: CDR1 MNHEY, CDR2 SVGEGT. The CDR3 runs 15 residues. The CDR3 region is CASSRTGGDFYGYTF. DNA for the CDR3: TGTGCCAGCAGTAGGACAGGGGGCGATTTCTATGGCTACACCTTC.

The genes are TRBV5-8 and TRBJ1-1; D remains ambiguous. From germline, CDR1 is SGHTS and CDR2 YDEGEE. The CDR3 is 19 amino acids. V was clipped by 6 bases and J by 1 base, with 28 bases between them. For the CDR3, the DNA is TGTGCCAGCACCCCCTCTGGGGAAGGGCGGGTTCGTCGGAACACTGAAGCTTTCTTT. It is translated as CASTPSGEGRVRRNTEAFF.

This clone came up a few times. This CDR3 is CASSLGGTSFSTDTQYF. CDR3 DNA sequence: TGCGCCAGCAGCTTGGGGGGGACTAGCTTCTCCACAGATACGCAGTATTTT. This chain joins TRBV5-1 and TRBJ2-3, with 9 bases lining up with TRBD2. This CDR3 is built from 17 residues. Germline V gene data show CDR1 as SGHRS and CDR2 as YFSETQ. After removal of 0 bases from V and 2 bases from J, the junction contained 7 bases not matched to a gene.

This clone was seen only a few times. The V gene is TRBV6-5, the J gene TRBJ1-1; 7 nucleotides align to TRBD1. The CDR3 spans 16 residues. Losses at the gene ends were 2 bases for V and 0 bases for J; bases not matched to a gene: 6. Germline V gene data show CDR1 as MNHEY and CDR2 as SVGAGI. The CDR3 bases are TGTGCCAGCAGTTACCCGAGGAGGGGGCTGAACACTGAAGCTTTCTTT. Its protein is CASSYPRRGLNTEAFF.

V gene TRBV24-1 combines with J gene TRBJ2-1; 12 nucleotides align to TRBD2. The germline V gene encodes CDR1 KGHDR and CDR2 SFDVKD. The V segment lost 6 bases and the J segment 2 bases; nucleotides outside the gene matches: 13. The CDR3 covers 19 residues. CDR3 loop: CATSKFGLAGGPTYNEQFF. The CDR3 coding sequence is TGTGCCACCAGTAAGTTTGGCCTAGCGGGGGGGCCCACCTACAATGAGCAGTTCTTC.

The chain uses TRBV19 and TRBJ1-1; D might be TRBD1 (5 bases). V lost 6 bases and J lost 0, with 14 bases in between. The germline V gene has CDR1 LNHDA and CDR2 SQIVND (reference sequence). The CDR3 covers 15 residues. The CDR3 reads CASSPLEGLNTEAFF. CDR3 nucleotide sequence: TGTGCCAGTAGCCCCCTGGAGGGGTTGAACACTGAAGCTTTCTTT. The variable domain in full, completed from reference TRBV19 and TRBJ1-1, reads DGGITQSPKYLFRKEGQNVTLSCEQNLNHDAMYWYRQDPGQGLRLIYYSQIVNDFQKGDIAEGYSVSREKKESFPLTVTSAQKNPTAFYLCASSPLEGLNTEAFFGQGTRLTVV.

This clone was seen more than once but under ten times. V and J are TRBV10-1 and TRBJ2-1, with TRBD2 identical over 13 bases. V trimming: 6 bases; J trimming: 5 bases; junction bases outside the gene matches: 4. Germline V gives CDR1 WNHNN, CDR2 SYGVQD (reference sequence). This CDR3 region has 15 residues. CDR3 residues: CASRAGTSGNNEQFF. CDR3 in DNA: TGCGCCAGCAGAGCCGGGACTAGCGGGAACAATGAGCAGTTCTTC.

CDR3 sequence (DNA): TGTGCCAGCAGCCACAGACAGGCCAAGAGTTATGGCTACACCTTC. Translation: CASSHRQAKSYGYTF. The chain employs TRBV3-1 (or the pseudogene TRBV3-2) and TRBJ1-2, with D possibly being TRBD1 (6 bases). Germline CDR1 reads LGHDT; CDR2 reads YNNKEL (reference sequence). V was pared by 3 bases and J by 5 bases, with 16 bases between. The CDR3 runs to 15 residues.

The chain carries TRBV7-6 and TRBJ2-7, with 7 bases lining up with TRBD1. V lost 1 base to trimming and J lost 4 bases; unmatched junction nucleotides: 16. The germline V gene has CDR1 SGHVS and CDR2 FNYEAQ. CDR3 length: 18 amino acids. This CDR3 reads CASSLVVPYPGQPYEQYF. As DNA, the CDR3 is TGTGCCAGCAGCTTAGTAGTCCCTTACCCGGGACAGCCATACGAGCAGTACTTC.

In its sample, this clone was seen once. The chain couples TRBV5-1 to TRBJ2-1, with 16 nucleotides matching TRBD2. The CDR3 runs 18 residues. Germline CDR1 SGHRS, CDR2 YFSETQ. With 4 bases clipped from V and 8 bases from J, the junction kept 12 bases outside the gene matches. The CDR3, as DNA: TGCGCCAGCAGCACGGGACTAGCGGGAGGGCCTGGGTTGGATGAGCAGTTCTTC. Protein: CASSTGLAGGPGLDEQFF.

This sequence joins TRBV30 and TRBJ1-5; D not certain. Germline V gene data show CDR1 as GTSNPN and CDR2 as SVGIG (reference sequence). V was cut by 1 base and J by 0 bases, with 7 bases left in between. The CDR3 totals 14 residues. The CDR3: CAWSAGVSNQPQHF. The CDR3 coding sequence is TGTGCCTGGAGTGCAGGAGTTAGCAATCAGCCCCAGCATTTT.

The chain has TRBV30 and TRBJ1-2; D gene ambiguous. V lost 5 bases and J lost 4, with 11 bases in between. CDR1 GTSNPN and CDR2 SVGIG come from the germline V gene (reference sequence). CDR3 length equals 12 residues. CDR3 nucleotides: TGTGCCTGGTCGGGCAGCTCCTATGGCTACACCTTC. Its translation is CAWSGSSYGYTF.

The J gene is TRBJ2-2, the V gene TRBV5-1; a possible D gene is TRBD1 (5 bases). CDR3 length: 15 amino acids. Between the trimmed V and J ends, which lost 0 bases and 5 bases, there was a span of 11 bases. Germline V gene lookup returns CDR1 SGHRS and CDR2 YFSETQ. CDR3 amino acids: CASSLDQGATGELFF. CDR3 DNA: TGCGCCAGCAGCTTGGATCAGGGCGCAACCGGGGAGCTGTTTTTT.

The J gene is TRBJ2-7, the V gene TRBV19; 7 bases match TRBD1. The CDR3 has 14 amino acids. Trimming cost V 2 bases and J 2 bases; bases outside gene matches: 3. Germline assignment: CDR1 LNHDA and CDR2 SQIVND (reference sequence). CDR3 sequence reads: CASSINRGPYEQYF. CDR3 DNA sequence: TGTGCCAGTAGTATAAACAGGGGCCCCTACGAGCAGTACTTC.

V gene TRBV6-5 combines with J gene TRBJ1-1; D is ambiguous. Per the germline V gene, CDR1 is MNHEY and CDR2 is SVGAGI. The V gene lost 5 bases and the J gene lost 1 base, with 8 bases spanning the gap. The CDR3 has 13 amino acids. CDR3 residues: CASSPYTNTEAFF. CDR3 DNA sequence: TGTGCCAGCAGTCCTTATACGAACACTGAAGCTTTCTTT.